The 20 T cell receptor beta chains in this list originate from one sample, sequenced in a study of cytomegalovirus exposure and HLA in healthy donors. The PCR made use of 60 Vbeta and 13 Jbeta primers. Here immunoSEQ multiplex PCR was the method, and the copy in TCRdb shows in-frame clones only, minus some. This sample has 150,000 to 200,000 clones; about four fifths occur once, and the top ten carry about 1.8%. The sample comprised PBMCs. The origin of the receptors is a man between 18 and 29 years old in good health and CMV-seronegative.

The chain carries TRBV6-6 and TRBJ2-7; 7 bases fit TRBD1. After removal of 6 bases from V and 2 bases from J, the junction contained 10 bases not matched to a gene. The V gene's germline CDR1 is MNHNY and CDR2 SVGAGI (reference sequence). CDR3 length equals 15 residues. The CDR3 loop reads CASSLGTVRAYEQYF. The CDR3 DNA reads TGTGCCAGCAGCCTTGGGACAGTGAGAGCCTACGAGCAGTACTTC.

This sequence joins TRBV11-3 and TRBJ2-3; 9 nucleotides align to TRBD1. Germline assignment: CDR1 SGHNT and CDR2 YENEEA. J was trimmed by 3 bases and V by 5 bases; bases with no gene match: 6. CDR3 length: 15 residues. The CDR3 region is CASSLGQGRTDTQYF. CDR3 bases: TGTGCCAGCAGCCTCGGACAGGGGCGGACAGATACGCAGTATTTT. Filled out from reference TRBV11-3 and TRBJ2-3, the complete variable domain reads EAGVVQSPRYKIIEKKQPVAFWCNPISGHNTLYWYLQNLGQGPELLIRYENEEAVDDSQLPKDRFSAERLKGVDSTLKIQPAELGDSAVYLCASSLGQGRTDTQYFGPGTRLTVL.

V usage is TRBV4-3 and J usage is TRBJ2-1; 12 bases align to TRBD2. Germline values: CDR1 LGHNA, CDR2 YSLEER. There are 15 residues in the CDR3. V was clipped by 1 base and J by 10 bases; unmatched bases: 5. The CDR3 nucleotides are TGCGCCAGCAGCCAAGGTCGACTAGCGGGGGTCGAGCAGTTCTTC. It specifies CASSQGRLAGVEQFF.

The V gene is TRBV27, the J gene TRBJ2-3; D gene uncertain. V was trimmed by 9 bases and J by 0 bases, leaving 7 bases between them. This CDR3 spans 12 amino acids. CDR1 is MNHEY, CDR2 SMNVEV, per germline (reference sequence). The CDR3 is CASPPSTDTQYF. In DNA, the CDR3 is TGTGCCAGTCCCCCAAGCACAGATACGCAGTATTTT.

This clone was seen once. This chain connects TRBV9 to TRBJ1-1; the D gene is possibly TRBD1 (5 bases). V lost 0 bases and J lost 2, with 11 bases in between. CDR1 and CDR2 (germline): SGDLS, YYNGEE. The CDR3 extends over 15 amino acids. CDR3 loop: CASSVGGGTNTEAFF. For the CDR3, the DNA is TGTGCCAGCAGCGTAGGTGGGGGGACCAACACTGAAGCTTTCTTT.

The genes are TRBV7-8 and TRBJ1-5, with D possibly matching TRBD1 (5 bases). CDR3 length equals 15 residues. Trimming cost V 0 bases and J 3 bases, with 9 bases left between them. From germline, CDR1 is SGHVS and CDR2 FQNEAQ. CDR3 in amino acids: CASSLAWTNNQPQHF. The CDR3 coding sequence is TGTGCCAGCAGCTTAGCTTGGACAAACAATCAGCCCCAGCATTTT.

This chain joins TRBV7-2 and TRBJ1-5; no clear D gene. This CDR3 comprises 14 residues. Germline-derived CDR1 and CDR2 are SGHTA and FQGNSA. Between the trimmed V and J ends, which lost 1 base and 3 bases, there was a span of 7 bases. The CDR3 sequence is CASSLDSFNQPQHF. The CDR3, as DNA: TGTGCCAGCAGCTTAGATTCCTTCAATCAGCCCCAGCATTTT.

This clone is a singleton in its sample. The CDR3 DNA sequence: TGTGCCAGCAGTTACTCCAAAGATACGCAGTATTTT. Protein: CASSYSKDTQYF. V usage is TRBV6-6 and J usage is TRBJ2-3; D remains ambiguous. This CDR3 has 12 residues. CDR1 is MNHNY, CDR2 SVGAGI, per germline (reference sequence). V was clipped by 0 bases and J by 5 bases, with 3 bases between them.

The chain links TRBV5-4 to TRBJ2-7, with 10 bases lining up with TRBD2. The CDR3 totals 15 residues. CDR1 is SGHNT and CDR2 is YYREEE in the germline V gene (reference sequence). V lost 4 bases, J lost 6 bases, and 10 bases stayed unmatched. CDR3 residues: CASSPRTSGTAEQYF. In DNA form, the CDR3 reads TGTGCCAGCAGCCCCCGGACTAGCGGAACCGCCGAGCAGTACTTC.

DNA for the CDR3: TGTGCCAGCAGTTTACCTGGGACAGTCCAAGAGACCCAGTACTTC. Its translation: CASSLPGTVQETQYF. The genes are TRBV27 and TRBJ2-5; TRBD1 aligns across 7 bases. This CDR3 spans 15 amino acids. CDR1 is MNHEY, CDR2 SMNVEV, per germline (reference sequence). The V segment lost 2 bases and the J segment 1 base; nucleotides outside the gene matches: 4.

The V gene is TRBV5-1, the J gene TRBJ1-2; the D gene is possibly TRBD1 (5 bases). Between the trimmed V and J ends, which lost 0 bases and 4 bases, there was a span of 10 bases. Germline loops: CDR1 SGHRS, CDR2 YFSETQ. There are 14 residues in the CDR3. The DNA of the CDR3 is TGCGCCAGCAGCTTGGGGGGCCCCAGCTATGGCTACACCTTC. Amino acid sequence: CASSLGGPSYGYTF. The whole variable domain, remainder taken from reference TRBV5-1 and TRBJ1-2, is KAGVTQTPRYLIKTRGQQVTLSCSPISGHRSVSWYQQTPGQGLQFLFEYFSETQRNKGNFPGRFSGRQFSNSRSEMNVSTLELGDSALYLCASSLGGPSYGYTFGSGTRLTVV.

The genes are TRBV13 and TRBJ2-1, with TRBD1 as a possible D gene (6 bases). From germline, CDR1 is PRHDT and CDR2 FYEKMQ (reference sequence). CDR3 length: 15 amino acids. V was clipped by 6 bases and J by 4 bases, with 16 bases between them. CDR3 DNA sequence: TGTGCCAGCAGTAACGCCGGGACACCGTACAATGAGCAGTTCTTC. Its protein is CASSNAGTPYNEQFF.

In this sample, this clone turned up a few times. The rearrangement uses TRBV27 and TRBJ2-7; D may be TRBD1 (6 bases). Germline CDR1 is MNHEY and CDR2 is SMNVEV (reference sequence). This CDR3 comprises 13 residues. Trimming shortened V by 5 bases and J by 4 bases, and 12 bases separated the two germline ends. The CDR3: CASSPGHLYEQYF. The DNA of the CDR3 is TGTGCCAGCAGTCCGGGACACCTTTACGAGCAGTACTTC.

J is TRBJ1-2 and V is TRBV6-1, with 8 bases lining up with TRBD1. The CDR3 has 14 amino acids. V shed 3 bases, J shed 8 bases, and the junction held 8 bases outside the gene matches. CDR1 is MNHNS, CDR2 SASEGT, per germline. The CDR3, as DNA: TGTGCCAGCAGTGACCAATCGGACAGGGACGGCTACACCTTC. It specifies CASSDQSDRDGYTF.

This chain connects TRBV5-6 to TRBJ2-2; D may be TRBD1 (5 bases). The CDR3 length is 16 residues. Per the germline V gene, CDR1 is SGHDT and CDR2 is YYEEEE. V gave up 3 bases and J gave up 1 base, with 13 bases separating them. This chain's CDR3 is CASSSFPTENTGELFF. The CDR3 DNA reads TGTGCCAGCAGCTCCTTCCCGACAGAGAACACCGGGGAGCTGTTTTTT.

The chain uses TRBV7-9 and TRBJ2-5; D ambiguous. The J call may be wrong; the DNA end is better matched by TRBJ2-7. CDR1 is SEHNR and CDR2 is FQNEAQ in the germline V gene (reference sequence). CDR3 length: 12 amino acids. CDR3 sequence: CASSLVPYEQYF. The CDR3 nucleotides are TGTGCCAGCAGCTTAGTCCCCTACGAGCAGTACTTC.

The genes are TRBV19 and TRBJ2-1; a weak D match, TRBD1 (5 bases). Trimming cost V 5 bases and J 1 base, with 12 bases left between them. The CDR3 is 15 amino acids. CDR1 is LNHDA, CDR2 SQIVND, per germline (reference sequence). The CDR3 region is CASSSIDSSYNEQFF. CDR3 in DNA: TGTGCCAGTAGTTCGATCGACAGTTCCTACAATGAGCAGTTCTTC.

V is TRBV13 and J is TRBJ2-5, with D perhaps matching TRBD2 (5 bases). Trimming removed 6 bases at V and 1 base at J, with 12 bases between. From germline, CDR1 is PRHDT and CDR2 FYEKMQ (reference sequence). This CDR3 has 14 amino acids. The CDR3 sequence: CASRGGGPQETQYF. The DNA of the CDR3 is TGTGCCAGCAGGGGTGGAGGCCCCCAAGAGACCCAGTACTTC.

The chain joins TRBV29-1 to TRBJ2-3; D perhaps matches TRBD2 (5 bases). V was clipped by 6 bases and J by 0 bases, with 16 bases between them. CDR3 length equals 15 residues. Germline values: CDR1 SQVTM, CDR2 ANQGSEA. CDR3 sequence reads: CSVNPQRTSTDTQYF. CDR3 DNA: TGCAGCGTCAACCCACAAAGGACTAGCACAGATACGCAGTATTTT.

V is TRBV30 and J is TRBJ1-2; 11 positions agree with TRBD1. There are 13 residues in the CDR3. The junction had 6 bases not matched to a gene; V was cut back by 3 bases and J by 9 bases. Germline values: CDR1 GTSNPN, CDR2 SVGIG (reference sequence). Here the CDR3 reads CAWSAGQGVRYTF. The CDR3 DNA is TGTGCCTGGAGCGCGGGACAGGGGGTTCGCTACACCTTC.